This TCR beta chain is from a study of blood T cell repertoires in COVID-19. Background on the study: Sample material is recorded as cDNA or gDNA derived from T cells, B-cell-depleted T cells, or PBMCs.

This table comes from immunoSEQ multiplex PCR, and its TCRdb copy is limited to in-frame clones, with some not included. The repertoire consists of roughly 360,000 clones, with roughly 80% occurring once and the leading ten covering 5% to 6%. Losses at the gene ends were 3 bases for V and 10 bases for J; bases not matched to a gene: 7. The CDR3 is made up of 15 amino acids. The V gene's germline CDR1 is LNHDA and CDR2 SQIVND (reference sequence). Enrollees, about 18 to 95 years old, lived in around 23 US areas. Cohorts were determined from participant-reported clinical history. The receptor was isolated from a woman between 50 and 59 years old who had recovered from COVID-19. Sequencing was carried out using PBMCs or T cells enriched from blood (not recorded which). V and J are TRBV19 and TRBJ1-6; 9 positions match TRBD1. The CDR3 spells CASSMEGTGSSPLHF. CDR3 coding DNA: TGTGCCAGTAGTATGGAGGGGACAGGGTCATCACCCCTCCACTTT.